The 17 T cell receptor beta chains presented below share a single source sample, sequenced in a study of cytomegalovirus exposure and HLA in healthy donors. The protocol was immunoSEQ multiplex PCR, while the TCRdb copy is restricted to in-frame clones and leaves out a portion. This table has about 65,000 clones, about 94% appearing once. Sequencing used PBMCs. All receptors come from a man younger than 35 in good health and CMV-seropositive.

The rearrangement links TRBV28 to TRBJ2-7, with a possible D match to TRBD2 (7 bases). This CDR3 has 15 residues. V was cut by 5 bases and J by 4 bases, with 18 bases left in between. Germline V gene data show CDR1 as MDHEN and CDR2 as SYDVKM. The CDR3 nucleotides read TGTGCCAGCAGTCCTGCGGGGGCAGGAACTTACGAGCAGTACTTC. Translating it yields CASSPAGAGTYEQYF.

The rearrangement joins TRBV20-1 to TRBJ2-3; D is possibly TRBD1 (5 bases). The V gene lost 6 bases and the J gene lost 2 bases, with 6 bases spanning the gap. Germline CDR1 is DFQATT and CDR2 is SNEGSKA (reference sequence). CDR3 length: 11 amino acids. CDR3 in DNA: TGCAGTGCAGGGGACACAGATACGCAGTATTTT. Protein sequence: CSAGDTDTQYF.

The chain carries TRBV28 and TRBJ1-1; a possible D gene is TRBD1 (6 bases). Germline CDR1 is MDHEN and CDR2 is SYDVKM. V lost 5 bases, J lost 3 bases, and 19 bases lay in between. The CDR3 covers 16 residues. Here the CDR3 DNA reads TGTGCCAGCAGTCATAGGCCCGGGGCAGGGGACACTGAAGCTTTCTTT. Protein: CASSHRPGAGDTEAFF.

The CDR3 coding sequence is TGTGCCAGCAGACCGAGCGGGGCTTACCAAGAGACCCAGTACTTC. Translation gives CASRPSGAYQETQYF. This rearrangement joins TRBV28 to TRBJ2-5; TRBD2 aligns across 7 bases. The germline CDR1 and CDR2 sequences are MDHEN and SYDVKM. V shed 6 bases and J 0 bases; nucleotides not matched to a gene: 7. The CDR3 is 15 residues long.

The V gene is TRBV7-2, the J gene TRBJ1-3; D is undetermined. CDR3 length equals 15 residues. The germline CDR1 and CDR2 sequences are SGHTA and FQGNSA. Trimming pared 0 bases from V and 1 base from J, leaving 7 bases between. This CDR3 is CASSLATPSGNTIYF. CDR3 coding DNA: TGTGCCAGCAGCTTAGCGACACCTTCTGGAAACACCATATATTTT.

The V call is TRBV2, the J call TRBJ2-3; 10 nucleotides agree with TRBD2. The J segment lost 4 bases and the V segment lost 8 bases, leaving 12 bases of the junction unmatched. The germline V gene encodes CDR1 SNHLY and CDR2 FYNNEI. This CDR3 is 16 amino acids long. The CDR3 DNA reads TGTGCCAGCCAAAGATCGACTAGCGGGTTCGCAGATACGCAGTATTTT. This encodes CASQRSTSGFADTQYF.

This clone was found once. CDR3 nucleotide sequence: TGCGCCAGCACACCCGGGCAGAGGGGGGGGAAGACCCAGTACTTC. As protein: CASTPGQRGGKTQYF. The rearrangement joins TRBV5-1 to TRBJ2-5; possible D gene TRBD2, 7 bases. Trimming removed 6 bases from V and 6 bases from J, with 21 bases in between. The CDR3 is 15 amino acids. The V gene's germline CDR1 is SGHRS and CDR2 YFSETQ.

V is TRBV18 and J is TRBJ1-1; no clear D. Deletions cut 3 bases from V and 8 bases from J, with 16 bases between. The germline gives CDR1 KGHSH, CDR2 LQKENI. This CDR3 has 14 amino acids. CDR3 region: CASSPGNTGGEAFF. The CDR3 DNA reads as TGTGCCAGCTCACCCGGAAACACGGGAGGGGAAGCTTTCTTT.

CDR3 in amino acids: CASSHTGTINEKLFF. The DNA for the CDR3 is TGCGCCAGCAGCCACACCGGGACAATTAATGAAAAACTGTTTTTT. The chain employs TRBV4-1 and TRBJ1-4, with a tentative D call TRBD1 (6 bases). Germline CDR1 and CDR2: MGHRA and YSYEKL. The CDR3 has 15 amino acids. V gave up 3 bases and J gave up 4 bases, with 12 bases separating them.

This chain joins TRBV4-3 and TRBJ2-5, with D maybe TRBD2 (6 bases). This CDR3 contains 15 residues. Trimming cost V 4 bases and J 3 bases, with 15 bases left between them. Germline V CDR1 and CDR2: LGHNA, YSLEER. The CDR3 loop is CASSPTSGPKETQYF. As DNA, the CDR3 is TGCGCCAGCAGCCCGACTAGTGGGCCCAAAGAGACCCAGTACTTC.

CDR3 DNA sequence: TGTGCCAGCAGTGTAGGACTAGCGCAATACAATGAGCAGTTCTTC. As protein: CASSVGLAQYNEQFF. The chain couples TRBV6-1 to TRBJ2-1, with 9 nucleotides matching TRBD2. There are 15 residues in the CDR3. The V segment lost 4 bases and the J segment 4 bases; nucleotides outside the gene matches: 5. The germline V gene encodes CDR1 MNHNS and CDR2 SASEGT.

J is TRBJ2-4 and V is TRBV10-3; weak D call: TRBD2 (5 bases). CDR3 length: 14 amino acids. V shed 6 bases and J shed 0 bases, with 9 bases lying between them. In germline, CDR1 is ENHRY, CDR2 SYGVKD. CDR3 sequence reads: CAIRDSLAKNIQYF. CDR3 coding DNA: TGTGCCATCAGGGACTCCTTAGCCAAAAACATTCAGTACTTC.

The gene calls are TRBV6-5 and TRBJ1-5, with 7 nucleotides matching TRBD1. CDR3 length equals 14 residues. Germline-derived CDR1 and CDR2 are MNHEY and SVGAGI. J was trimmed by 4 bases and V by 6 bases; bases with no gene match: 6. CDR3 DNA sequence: TGTGCCAGCAGATTGGACAGGTGGAATCAGCCCCAGCATTTT. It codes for CASRLDRWNQPQHF.

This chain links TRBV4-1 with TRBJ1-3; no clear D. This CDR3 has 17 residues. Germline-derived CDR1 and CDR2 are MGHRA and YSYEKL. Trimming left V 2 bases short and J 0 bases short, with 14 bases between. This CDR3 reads CASSQRHTESSGNTIYF. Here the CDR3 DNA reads TGCGCCAGCAGCCAACGTCATACAGAGAGCTCTGGAAACACCATATATTTT.

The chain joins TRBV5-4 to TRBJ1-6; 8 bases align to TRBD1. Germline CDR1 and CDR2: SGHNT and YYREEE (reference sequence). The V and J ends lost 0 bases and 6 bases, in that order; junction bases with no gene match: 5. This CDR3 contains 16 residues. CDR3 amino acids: CASSLGQGTGNSPLHF. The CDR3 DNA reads TGTGCCAGCAGCTTGGGACAGGGGACTGGTAATTCACCCCTCCACTTT. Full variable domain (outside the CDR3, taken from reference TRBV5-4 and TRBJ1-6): ETGVTQSPTHLIKTRGQQVTLRCSSQSGHNTVSWYQQALGQGPQFIFQYYREEENGRGNFPPRFSGLQFPNYSSELNVNALELDDSALYLCASSLGQGTGNSPLHFGNGTRLTVT.

CDR3 nucleotides: TGTGCCACCAGCAGAGAGGGGGGGACGGGCGGCTACACCTTC. This encodes CATSREGGTGGYTF. The chain carries TRBV15 and TRBJ1-2; tentatively, D is TRBD1 (5 bases). The germline V gene has CDR1 LNHNV and CDR2 YYDKDF (reference sequence). The CDR3 length is 14 residues. Trimming stripped 0 bases from V and 8 bases from J, with 13 bases between.

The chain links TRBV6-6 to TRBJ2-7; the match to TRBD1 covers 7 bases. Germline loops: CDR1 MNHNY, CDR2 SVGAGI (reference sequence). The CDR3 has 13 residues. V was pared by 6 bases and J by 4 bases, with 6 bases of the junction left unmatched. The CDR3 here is CASRYNRGYEQYF. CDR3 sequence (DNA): TGTGCCAGCAGATATAACAGGGGATACGAGCAGTACTTC.